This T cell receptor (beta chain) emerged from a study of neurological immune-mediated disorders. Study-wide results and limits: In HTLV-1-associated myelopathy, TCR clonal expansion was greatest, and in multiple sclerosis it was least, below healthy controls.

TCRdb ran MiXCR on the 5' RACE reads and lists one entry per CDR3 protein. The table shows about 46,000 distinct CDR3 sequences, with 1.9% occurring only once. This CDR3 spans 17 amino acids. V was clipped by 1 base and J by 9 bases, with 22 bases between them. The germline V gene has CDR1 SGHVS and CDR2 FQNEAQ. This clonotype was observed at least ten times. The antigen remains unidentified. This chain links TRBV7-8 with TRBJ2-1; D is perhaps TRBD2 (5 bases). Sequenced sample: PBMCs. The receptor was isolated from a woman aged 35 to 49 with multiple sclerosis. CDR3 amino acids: CASSLEGTSKGTSEQFF. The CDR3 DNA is TGTGCCAGCAGCTTAGAGGGAACTAGTAAAGGCACCAGTGAGCAGTTCTTC. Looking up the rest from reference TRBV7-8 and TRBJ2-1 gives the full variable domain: GAGVSQSPRYKVAKRGQDVALRCDPISGHVSLFWYQQALGQGPEFLTYFQNEAQLDKSGLPSDRFFAERPEGSVSTLKIQRTQQEDSAVYLCASSLEGTSKGTSEQFFGPGTRLTVL.